This is a list of T cell receptor beta chains from one sample in a study of OX40 agonist ivuxolimab in advanced cancers. Clones were read by immunoSEQ multiplex PCR, and TCRdb kept only the in-frame ones, dropping some. This table holds roughly 90,000 clones, around 88% found once. The source material was CD4+ or CD8+ T cells sorted from blood, sampled in a trial of the OX40 agonist ivuxolimab. These receptors all come from an adult with an advanced solid tumor such as melanoma, head and neck, liver or kidney cancer. Both conserved end residues are part of each CDR3. Each record gives: V gene, D gene, J gene, CDR3 DNA, CDR3 protein. The D gene is left open where the match is weak.

TRBV5-5,TRBD2,TRBJ2-7,TGTGCCAGCAACCTAACTCCGGGACTAGCGGGATTGGCAGGCGAGCAGTACTTC,CASNLTPGLAGLAGEQYF
TRBV4-2,NA,TRBJ2-1,TGTGCCAGCAGCCAAGGGGCGGAGGCGGCGGTCGATGAGCAGTTCTTC,CASSQGAEAAVDEQFF
TRBV2,NA,TRBJ1-2,TGTGCCAGCAGTGACGGAGTATACTATGGCTACACCTTC,CASSDGVYYGYTF
TRBV7-2,NA,TRBJ2-5,TGTGCCAGCAGCTTCTTTCAGGGTGGAGAGACCCAGTACTTC,CASSFFQGGETQYF
TRBV9,TRBD2,TRBJ2-5,TGTGCCAGCAGCGTAGCGGGGGGGATCCAAGAGACCCAGTACTTC,CASSVAGGIQETQYF
TRBV7-2,NA,TRBJ2-7,TGTGCCAGCAGCGCAGCACGGGGGTACGAGCAGTACTTC,CASSAARGYEQYF
TRBV7-6,NA,TRBJ2-6,TGTGCCAGCAGCTTGATGGGGGCCGGGGCCAACGTCCTGACTTTC,CASSLMGAGANVLTF
TRBV11-2,TRBD1,TRBJ1-5,TGTGCCAGCAGCTTAGATCGAACAGGGGTCAATCAGCCCCAGCATTTT,CASSLDRTGVNQPQHF
TRBV4-2,NA,TRBJ2-3,TGTGCCAGCAGCCAAGCGTTTGAAGGGACATATACGCAGTATTTT,CASSQAFEGTYTQYF
TRBV28,NA,TRBJ2-5,TGTGCCAGCAGGGCCTATGGGGCGGCCAAAGAGACCCAGTACTTC,CASRAYGAAKETQYF
TRBV5-1,NA,TRBJ1-1,TGCGCCAGCAGCTTGGCCGGACAGCGGAAGCTTGAAGCTTTCTTT,CASSLAGQRKLEAFF
TRBV2,NA,TRBJ1-1,TGTGCCAGCAGAGTTGAGGGGCAGGGAACTGAAGCTTTCTTT,CASRVEGQGTEAFF
TRBV19,TRBD2,TRBJ2-3,TGTGCCAGTAGGGGGACTAGCGGGGGTTTTGGAGATACGCAGTATTTT,CASRGTSGGFGDTQYF
TRBV5-1,NA,TRBJ2-2,TGCGCCAGCAGCTTGCTGTCCCAGGCCCTCCCCGGGGAGCTGTTTTTT,CASSLLSQALPGELFF
TRBV5-6,TRBD2,TRBJ2-5,TGTGCCAGCAGCCTACCTCAGACTAGCGGGGGGGCGTTTTCGGAGACCCAGTACTTC,CASSLPQTSGGAFSETQYF
TRBV10-3,TRBD1,TRBJ2-2,TGTGCCATCAGTGAGTCAGGGGGCGGAGGTACCGGGGAGCTGTTTTTT,CAISESGGGGTGELFF
TRBV2,NA,TRBJ1-5,TGTGCCAGCAGTGACAGCAATCAGCCCCAGCATTTT,CASSDSNQPQHF
TRBV9,TRBD2,TRBJ2-7,TGTGCCAGCAGCGCCGATGGACTAGCGGGAGTGCAGCAGTACTTC,CASSADGLAGVQQYF
TRBV9,TRBD1,TRBJ1-4,TGTGCCAGCAGCCCGGGACAGCCTAATGAAAAACTGTTTTTT,CASSPGQPNEKLFF
TRBV7-6,TRBD1,TRBJ1-3,TGTGCCAGCAGCCTCACAGGGGGGGAAAACACCATATATTTT,CASSLTGGENTIYF
TRBV18,NA,TRBJ1-4,TGTGCCAGCTCACCACCAGGAGACAGGGAAAAACTGTTTTTT,CASSPPGDREKLFF
TRBV10-3,TRBD1,TRBJ2-1,TGTGCCATCAGTGAAGGCGAGGGGGCTCTTGAGCAGTTCTTC,CAISEGEGALEQFF
TRBV2,TRBD1,TRBJ1-5,TGTGCCAGCAGCGACAGGGCAGGCAATCAGCCCCAGCATTTT,CASSDRAGNQPQHF
TRBV27,TRBD1,TRBJ1-2,TGTGCCAGCAGTCCGTTGGGGGACAGGGAACCCTATGGCTACACCTTC,CASSPLGDREPYGYTF
TRBV7-9,NA,TRBJ2-3,TGTGCCAGCAGCGAAGGCGGGACTAGCACAGATACGCAGTATTTT,CASSEGGTSTDTQYF
TRBV9,TRBD1,TRBJ2-5,TGTGCCAGCAGCACGTCAGGGGGCCAAGAGACCCAGTACTTC,CASSTSGGQETQYF
TRBV2,TRBD2,TRBJ2-3,TGTGCCAGCAGTGTCGGCGGGAGCCGGGCCATAGTAGGGGATACGCAGTATTTT,CASSVGGSRAIVGDTQYF
TRBV21-1,NA,TRBJ2-5,TGTGCCAGCAGCAGGGACAGGGGAGAGACCCAGTACTTC,CASSRDRGETQYF
TRBV5-6,TRBD1,TRBJ1-2,TGTGCCAGCAGTAGAATCGACAGGGAATACTATGGCTACACCTTC,CASSRIDREYYGYTF
TRBV9,NA,TRBJ2-5,TGTGCCAGCAGCGTCTCGGGGCAAGAGACCCAGTACTTC,CASSVSGQETQYF
TRBV6-5,TRBD2,TRBJ2-7,TGTGCCAGCAGTTACTCGAGTATAGCGGGGACCTACGAGCAGTACTTC,CASSYSSIAGTYEQYF
TRBV6-5,NA,TRBJ1-5,TGTGCCAGCACCCCCTCGGCAGGTCAGCCCCAGCATTTT,CASTPSAGQPQHF
TRBV7-3,NA,TRBJ2-1,TGTGCCAGCAGTCGAAGTGGGGTGGGGAATGAGCAGTTCTTC,CASSRSGVGNEQFF
TRBV5-1,NA,TRBJ2-2,TGCGCCAGCAGCGGGACTTCTCTTAACACCGGGGAGCTGTTTTTT,CASSGTSLNTGELFF
TRBV7-9,NA,TRBJ1-4,TGTGCCAGCAGCTTGTTTTCAGGCAGCCATGAAAAACTGTTTTTT,CASSLFSGSHEKLFF
TRBV7-9,NA,TRBJ2-1,TGTGCCAGCAGCTTAACTTTGGGTCAGGGGTCTGAGCAGTTCTTC,CASSLTLGQGSEQFF
TRBV5-5,NA,TRBJ2-3,TGTGCCAGCAGCTTAGCCGGGACTCGGGTCACAGATACGCAGTATTTT,CASSLAGTRVTDTQYF
TRBV6-5,NA,TRBJ1-1,TGTGCCAGCCTTGGGCAGGAGAACACTGAAGCTTTCTTT,CASLGQENTEAFF
TRBV5-1,TRBD1,TRBJ1-4,TGCGCCAGCAGCCGAGGACAGGGGGCTCGGGAAAAACTGTTTTTT,CASSRGQGAREKLFF
TRBV5-4,TRBD2,TRBJ2-5,TGTGCCAGCAGCTCGGTTAGGGTAGCGGGAATGGAGACCCAGTACTTC,CASSSVRVAGMETQYF